The 5 T cell receptor beta chains below come from one sample, sequenced in a study of PD-1 blockade in classical Hodgkin lymphoma. Each and every patient relapsed after autologous stem cell transplantation, and patients got differing brentuximab vedotin exposure. This table comes from immunoSEQ multiplex PCR, and its TCRdb copy is limited to in-frame clones, with some not included. Of more than 140,000 clones listed, about 81% are singletons. The sample consisted of peripheral blood mononuclear cells (PBMCs), taken before the second cycle of nivolumab. Receptor source: a human donor with classical Hodgkin lymphoma.

This chain joins TRBV27 and TRBJ2-5, with a weak D call TRBD2 (7 bases). Trimming cost V 3 bases and J 4 bases, with 18 bases left between them. This CDR3 comprises 16 residues. CDR1 and CDR2 from the germline V gene are MNHEY and SMNVEV (reference sequence). The CDR3 region has the DNA TGTGCCAGCAGTTTCCTCGGGGGCGGGAGCGGAGAGACCCAGTACTTC. Protein: CASSFLGGGSGETQYF.

Regarding this clone: Germline is not matched at one junction end, which may reflect a read error. This chain uses TRBV6-1 with TRBJ1-1; D call uncertain. Germline V lookup: CDR1 MNHNS, CDR2 SASEGT. The CDR3 is 10 amino acids. This CDR3 reads CASSEERLVF. The CDR3 nucleotides read TGTGCCAGCAGTGAGGAGCGGCTGGTCTTT.

V and J are TRBV5-1 and TRBJ2-5, with no clear D. V was pared by 4 bases and J by 2 bases, with 12 bases between. The CDR3 has 14 amino acids. Germline loops: CDR1 SGHRS, CDR2 YFSETQ. CDR3 region: CASSILGRQETQYF. The CDR3 region has the DNA TGCGCCAGCAGCATCCTAGGAAGGCAAGAGACCCAGTACTTC.

The chain couples TRBV7-6 to TRBJ1-1, with 11 bases aligning to TRBD1. The CDR3 is 15 amino acids. V trimming: 4 bases; J trimming: 10 bases; junction bases outside the gene matches: 11. CDR1 and CDR2 (germline): SGHVS, FNYEAQ. The CDR3 sequence: CASSSRDRGGSRAFF. For the CDR3, the DNA is TGTGCCAGCAGCTCCAGGGACAGGGGGGGATCTCGAGCTTTCTTT. Variable domain in full (rest from reference TRBV7-6 and TRBJ1-1): GAGVSQSPRYKVTKRGQDVALRCDPISGHVSLYWYRQALGQGPEFLTYFNYEAQQDKSGLPNDRFSAERPEGSISTLTIQRTEQRDSAMYRCASSSRDRGGSRAFFGQGTRLTVV.

J is TRBJ1-2 and V is TRBV9, with a weak D call TRBD1 (5 bases). The CDR3 consists of 14 residues. From germline, CDR1 is SGDLS and CDR2 YYNGEE. With 1 base removed from V and 4 bases from J, the gap between germline ends came to 11 bases. The CDR3 DNA is TGTGCCAGCAGCGTATCGGGGGGACTCTATGGCTACACCTTC. The encoded protein is CASSVSGGLYGYTF.